The 10 T cell receptor beta chains listed next were all sequenced from one sample in a study of T cell responses to AZD1222 COVID-19 vaccine. TCRdb keeps only in-frame clones here, not all; method: immunoSEQ multiplex PCR. The table has fewer than 130,000 clones, 80% to 95% seen once. Here the sequenced sample was peripheral blood, taken on day 0 of AZD1222 vaccination. All receptors come from an adult in good health.

The genes are TRBV10-1 and TRBJ2-1; D unresolved. CDR1 and CDR2 from the germline V gene are WNHNN and SYGVQD (reference sequence). The CDR3 runs to 16 residues. The ends were cut back, 5 bases at V and 3 bases at J, with 17 bases in the middle. CDR3 DNA sequence: TGCGCCAGCAGTAAAAAGCCCCCAGTCCTCTACAATGAGCAGTTCTTC. This encodes CASSKKPPVLYNEQFF.

The chain uses TRBV9 and TRBJ2-3; possibly TRBD2 for D (6 bases). Trimming shortened V by 0 bases and J by 3 bases, and 11 bases separated the two germline ends. Germline CDR1 SGDLS, CDR2 YYNGEE. The CDR3 sequence is 15 residues long. CDR3 region: CASSVVEGRTDTQYF. Here the CDR3 DNA reads TGTGCCAGCAGCGTAGTGGAGGGCCGAACAGATACGCAGTATTTT.

The chain carries TRBV5-6 and TRBJ1-5; no firm D call. Trimming shortened V by 4 bases and J by 0 bases, and 5 bases separated the two germline ends. The CDR3 runs 13 residues. CDR1 SGHDT and CDR2 YYEEEE come from the germline V gene. The CDR3 region is CASSRYSNQPQHF. The CDR3 region has the DNA TGTGCCAGCAGCCGATATAGCAATCAGCCCCAGCATTTT. Complete variable domain (other parts from reference TRBV5-6 and TRBJ1-5): DAGVTQSPTHLIKTRGQQVTLRCSPKSGHDTVSWYQQALGQGPQFIFQYYEEEERQRGNFPDRFSGHQFPNYSSELNVNALLLGDSALYLCASSRYSNQPQHFGDGTRLSIL.

The chain carries TRBV7-9 and TRBJ2-1; possibly TRBD1 for D (6 bases). V gave up 5 bases and J gave up 10 bases, with 15 bases separating them. This CDR3 is 13 amino acids long. Germline assignment: CDR1 SEHNR and CDR2 FQNEAQ (reference sequence). CDR3 in DNA: TGTGCCAGCAGCGGTCTACAGGGACGAGAGCAGTTCTTC. As protein: CASSGLQGREQFF.

The rearrangement uses TRBV2 and TRBJ1-2; D unclear. The CDR3 covers 12 residues. Trimming removed 1 base from V and 4 bases from J, with 4 bases in between. Germline V gene sequence: CDR1 SNHLY, CDR2 FYNNEI. The CDR3 DNA reads TGTGCCAGCAGTGAAGAAGTCTATGGCTACACCTTC. Translating gives CASSEEVYGYTF.

The chain has TRBV30 and TRBJ1-1; TRBD1 might be the D (6 bases). The CDR3 contains 13 residues. V lost 3 bases and J 3 bases, leaving 11 bases between the germline ends. CDR1 GTSNPN and CDR2 SVGIG come from the germline V gene (reference sequence). CDR3 loop: CAWRRQAYTEAFF. The CDR3 nucleotides read TGTGCCTGGAGAAGACAGGCCTACACTGAAGCTTTCTTT.

The genes are TRBV18 and TRBJ2-1; D is ambiguous. Germline V gives CDR1 KGHSH, CDR2 LQKENI. The V gene lost 4 bases and the J gene lost 7 bases, with 11 bases spanning the gap. The CDR3 has 13 amino acids. CDR3 nucleotides: TGTGCCAGCTCACACGAGAGACGGAATGAGCAGTTCTTC. Translating gives CASSHERRNEQFF.

This clone was detected once. This chain connects TRBV28 to TRBJ1-1; the D gene is possibly TRBD1 (6 bases). V gave up 3 bases and J gave up 4 bases, with 12 bases separating them. CDR3 length: 14 residues. Germline V gene lookup returns CDR1 MDHEN and CDR2 SYDVKM. CDR3 nucleotides: TGTGCCAGCAGTTTGCCAACAGGGAGCACTGAAGCTTTCTTT. Translation: CASSLPTGSTEAFF.

The chain carries TRBV7-3 and TRBJ2-3, with 7 bases matching TRBD2. This CDR3 contains 14 residues. V lost 6 bases to trimming and J lost 2 bases; unmatched junction nucleotides: 5. Germline V CDR1 and CDR2: SGHTA, FQGTGA. The CDR3 sequence is CASRPGGTTDTQYF. The CDR3, as DNA: TGTGCCAGCAGGCCGGGAGGAACCACAGATACGCAGTATTTT.

The chain is built from TRBV6-1 and TRBJ2-3; 8 nucleotides match TRBD2. V lost 2 bases, J lost 3 bases, and 4 bases stayed unmatched. The germline gives CDR1 MNHNS, CDR2 SASEGT. There are 15 residues in the CDR3. This CDR3 reads CASSESSGETDTQYF. DNA of the CDR3: TGTGCCAGCAGTGAAAGTAGCGGGGAAACAGATACGCAGTATTTT.